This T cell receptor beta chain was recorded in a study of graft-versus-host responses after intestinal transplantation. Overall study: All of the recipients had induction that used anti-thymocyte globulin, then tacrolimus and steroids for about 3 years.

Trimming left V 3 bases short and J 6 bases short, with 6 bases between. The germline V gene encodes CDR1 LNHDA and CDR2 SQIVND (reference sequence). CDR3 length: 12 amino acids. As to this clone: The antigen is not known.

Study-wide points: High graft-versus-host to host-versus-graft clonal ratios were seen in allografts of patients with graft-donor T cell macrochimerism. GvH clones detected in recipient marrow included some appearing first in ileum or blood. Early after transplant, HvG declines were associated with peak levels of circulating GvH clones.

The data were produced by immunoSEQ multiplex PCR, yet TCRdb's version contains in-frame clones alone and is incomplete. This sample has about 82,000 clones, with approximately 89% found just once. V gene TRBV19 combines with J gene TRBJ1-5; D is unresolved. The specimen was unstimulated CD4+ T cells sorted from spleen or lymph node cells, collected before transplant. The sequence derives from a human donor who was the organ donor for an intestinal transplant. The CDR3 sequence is CASSISTQPQHF. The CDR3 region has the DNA TGTGCCAGTAGTATTAGTACTCAGCCCCAGCATTTT.